These 29 T cell receptor beta chains were sequenced from one sample in a study of T cells in Graves' hyperthyroidism and ophthalmopathy. RNA transcripts served as the template for amplifying TCR beta CDR3 regions. HTBI primers were employed in a first-round RT-PCR of the TCR CDR3. TCRdb itself ran the multiplex PCR reads through MiXCR, one entry per CDR3 protein. Among hundreds of thousands of distinct CDR3 sequences listed, approximately 15% were seen once. Sequencing used blood. Receptor source: a woman aged 30 to 39 with Graves' hyperthyroidism.

There are a few counts of this clonotype. This sequence joins TRBV7-9 and TRBJ2-1, with 9 bases lining up with TRBD2. V shed 4 bases, J shed 6 bases, and the junction held 4 bases outside the gene matches. Germline V gene sequence: CDR1 SEHNR, CDR2 FQNEAQ (reference sequence). CDR3 size: 14 residues. In DNA form, the CDR3 reads TGTGCCAGCAGCTCCCGGACTAGCGCCAATGAGCAGTTCTTC. Translating gives CASSSRTSANEQFF.

This clonotype was seen many times. The chain carries TRBV7-6 and TRBJ1-3; no reliable D call. The V gene's germline CDR1 is SGHVS and CDR2 FNYEAQ. The length of the CDR3 is 14 residues. V lost 2 bases and J 0 bases, leaving 5 bases between the germline ends. The CDR3 protein is CASSLTSSGNTIYF. The CDR3 nucleotides read TGTGCCAGCAGCTTAACCAGCTCTGGAAACACCATATATTTT.

V gene TRBV28 combines with J gene TRBJ2-7; 9 bases fit TRBD1. Germline trimming cut 3 bases from V and 3 bases from J; bases unmatched to any gene: 6. Germline CDR1 is MDHEN and CDR2 is SYDVKM. The CDR3 is 15 amino acids. CDR3: CASSFRDREVYEQYF. The CDR3 DNA sequence: TGTGCCAGCAGTTTCCGGGACAGGGAAGTCTACGAGCAGTACTTC.

This clonotype was seen at least ten times. This chain uses TRBV28 with TRBJ2-3; 8 nucleotides line up with TRBD1. With V trimmed by 3 bases and J by 5 bases, 4 bases remained unmatched. From germline, CDR1 is MDHEN and CDR2 SYDVKM. The CDR3 spans 14 residues. The CDR3 sequence is CASSFRGRGDTQYF. CDR3 sequence (DNA): TGTGCCAGCAGTTTCAGGGGGCGAGGAGATACGCAGTATTTT.

A few counts support this clonotype. The chain employs TRBV6-2 or TRBV6-3 and TRBJ2-1; tentative D call: TRBD2 (6 bases). V lost 0 bases, J lost 8 bases, and 14 bases lay in between. The CDR3 is 15 residues long. Germline values: CDR1 MNHEY, CDR2 SVGEGT. CDR3 DNA: TGTGCCAGCAGTTACTCGACCTCCTGGGGGGATGAGCAGTTCTTC. Translation: CASSYSTSWGDEQFF.

This clonotype has at least ten counts. The chain uses TRBV6-1 and TRBJ2-3; D might be TRBD1 or TRBD2, each matching 5 bases. V lost 3 bases and J 5 bases, leaving 12 bases between the germline ends. The CDR3 covers 14 residues. The V gene's germline CDR1 is MNHNS and CDR2 SASEGT. The CDR3 nucleotides are TGTGCCAGCAGTGACGGGACCCGGATAGATACGCAGTATTTT. Translated, it gives CASSDGTRIDTQYF.

In this sample, this clonotype turned up many times. J is TRBJ1-1 and V is TRBV7-9; TRBD1 might be the D (6 bases). There are 14 residues in the CDR3. CDR1 is SEHNR, CDR2 FQNEAQ, per germline (reference sequence). The V and J ends lost 5 bases and 3 bases respectively, with 13 bases between them. The CDR3 here is CASSPQGPDTEAFF. The CDR3 DNA sequence: TGTGCCAGCAGCCCCCAGGGGCCGGACACTGAAGCTTTCTTT.

This clonotype was counted a few times. The chain has TRBV28 and TRBJ1-4, with TRBD1 as a possible D gene (6 bases). Germline V gives CDR1 MDHEN, CDR2 SYDVKM. Trimming took 6 bases from V and 8 from J, leaving 16 bases between them. This CDR3 region has 14 residues. CDR3 in amino acids: CASSPPGGTEKLFF. The DNA for the CDR3 is TGTGCCAGCAGCCCACCGGGGGGGACAGAAAAACTGTTTTTT.

This clonotype has a handful of counts. The V call is TRBV27, the J call TRBJ2-2; D uncertain. The V gene's germline CDR1 is MNHEY and CDR2 SMNVEV (reference sequence). The CDR3 sequence is 12 residues long. V gave up 8 bases and J gave up 1 base, with 5 bases separating them. CDR3 bases: TGTGCCAGCTACAAGAACACCGGGGAGCTGTTTTTT. Translating gives CASYKNTGELFF.

This clonotype has at least ten counts. The chain couples TRBV6-2 or TRBV6-3 to TRBJ2-7; a weak D match, TRBD1 (5 bases). The CDR3 has 12 amino acids. From germline, CDR1 is MNHEY and CDR2 SVGEGT. Trimming shortened V by 6 bases and J by 2 bases, and 8 bases separated the two germline ends. The CDR3: CASRQATYEQYF. As DNA, the CDR3 is TGTGCCAGCAGACAGGCGACCTACGAGCAGTACTTC.

The table lists this clonotype with many counts. The chain combines TRBV5-1 with TRBJ2-7, with 11 bases aligning to TRBD1. The V and J ends lost 2 bases and 7 bases, in that order; junction bases with no gene match: 5. Germline loops: CDR1 SGHRS, CDR2 YFSETQ. CDR3 length: 14 amino acids. CDR3 nucleotide sequence: TGCGCCAGCAGCTTCGGACAGGGGGCGGAGGAGCAGTACTTC. As protein: CASSFGQGAEEQYF.

As for this clonotype: This sequence may be a read error, since a much larger clone differs from it by one base. The rearrangement links TRBV28 to TRBJ2-3; D unclear. The V end lost 5 bases, the J end lost 2 bases, and 5 bases lay between the germline ends. Germline V gene sequence: CDR1 MDHEN, CDR2 SYDVKM. The CDR3 contains 12 residues. The CDR3 reads CASSTATDTQYF. The CDR3 DNA sequence: TGTGCCAGCAGTACCGCCACAGATACGCAGTATTTT.

V gene TRBV7-2 combines with J gene TRBJ1-4, with a weak D call TRBD1 (5 bases). Germline V gives CDR1 SGHTA, CDR2 FQGNSA. The germline V and J ends were trimmed by 2 bases and 5 bases, with 9 bases remaining between them. CDR3 length: 14 residues. CDR3 DNA sequence: TGTGCCAGCAGCTTACGGGGACGGAATGAAAAACTGTTTTTT. Residues: CASSLRGRNEKLFF.

This clonotype appeared a few times. The chain is built from TRBV3-1 and TRBJ2-2; D is possibly TRBD1 or TRBD2 (5 bases each). CDR1 is LGHDT and CDR2 is YNNKEL in the germline V gene (reference sequence). The CDR3 is made up of 16 amino acids. V was trimmed by 4 bases and J by 0 bases, leaving 12 bases between them. Here the CDR3 reads CASSPGPAANTGELFF. Written as DNA, the CDR3 is TGTGCCAGCAGCCCGGGGCCGGCGGCGAACACCGGGGAGCTGTTTTTT.

The genes are TRBV20-1 and TRBJ2-7; 9 bases are a match to TRBD2. Germline V CDR1 and CDR2: DFQATT, SNEGSKA (reference sequence). This CDR3 contains 14 residues. Trimming took 3 bases from V and 0 from J; bases not matched to a gene: 3. CDR3 sequence reads: CSASSGRNSYEQYF. DNA for the CDR3: TGCAGTGCTAGTAGCGGGAGAAACTCCTACGAGCAGTACTTC.

This clonotype was detected ten times or more. V and J are TRBV6-5 and TRBJ1-5; 8 bases fit TRBD1. Per the germline V gene, CDR1 is MNHEY and CDR2 is SVGAGI. The ends lost 0 bases at V and 6 bases at J; junction bases unmatched: 13. The length of the CDR3 is 18 residues. CDR3 coding DNA: TGTGCCAGCAGTTACTCGGCCCAGACAGGGGTTCTGGGTCAGCCCCAGCATTTT. It specifies CASSYSAQTGVLGQPQHF.

In its sample, this clonotype was seen many times. V and J are TRBV15 and TRBJ2-5; 10 bases fit TRBD1. The CDR3 extends over 16 amino acids. Germline lookup yields CDR1 LNHNV and CDR2 YYDKDF (reference sequence). With 5 bases clipped from V and 3 bases from J, the junction kept 9 bases outside the gene matches. This CDR3 is CATSGTGTGAKETQYF. CDR3 in DNA: TGTGCCACCAGCGGAACCGGGACAGGGGCGAAAGAGACCCAGTACTTC. Variable domain in full (rest from reference TRBV15 and TRBJ2-5): DAMVIQNPRYQVTQFGKPVTLSCSQTLNHNVMYWYQQKSSQAPKLLFHYYDKDFNNEADTPDNFQSRRPNTSFCFLDIRSPGLGDTAMYLCATSGTGTGAKETQYFGPGTRLLVL.

This clonotype has a count of ten or more. This sequence joins TRBV6-1 and TRBJ2-5; possible D gene TRBD2, 5 bases. V was cut by 5 bases and J by 5 bases, with 15 bases left in between. The CDR3 extends over 14 amino acids. CDR1 and CDR2 (germline): MNHNS, SASEGT. The CDR3 nucleotides read TGTGCCAGCAGTTCCAGGACTGGTCGGGAGACCCAGTACTTC. This codes for CASSSRTGRETQYF.

This clonotype was recorded at least ten times. V usage is TRBV2 and J usage is TRBJ2-1; TRBD2 agrees at 8 bases. V was pared by 1 base and J by 4 bases, with 12 bases of the junction left unmatched. Germline V gives CDR1 SNHLY, CDR2 FYNNEI. The CDR3 totals 18 residues. The CDR3 DNA sequence: TGTGCCAGCAGTGAAGGATTCTTGAGCGGGAGTTTTTACAATGAGCAGTTCTTC. This encodes CASSEGFLSGSFYNEQFF.

Ten or more counts support this clonotype. The CDR3 DNA is TGTGCCAGCAGTGATACCGCCCCAGGGTTTAATATGCCCCAGCATTTT. Translated, it gives CASSDTAPGFNMPQHF. This chain joins TRBV12-3 or TRBV12-4 and TRBJ1-5, with D possibly TRBD1 on 5 matching bases. The CDR3 spans 16 residues. V gave up 5 bases and J gave up 9 bases, with 23 bases separating them.

This clonotype was detected many times. V gene TRBV11-2 combines with J gene TRBJ1-2; D is possibly TRBD1 (5 bases). Germline V gives CDR1 SGHAT, CDR2 FQNNGV. Trimming removed 6 bases from V and 2 bases from J, with 10 bases in between. CDR3 length equals 13 residues. The CDR3 sequence is CASSQGRNYGYTF. CDR3 nucleotides: TGTGCCAGCAGTCAGGGCAGGAACTATGGCTACACCTTC.

The chain combines TRBV29-1 with TRBJ2-5, with 8 bases identical to TRBD1. Germline V CDR1 and CDR2: SQVTM, ANQGSEA. Germline trimming cut 7 bases from V and 5 bases from J; bases unmatched to any gene: 9. The CDR3 has 13 amino acids. The CDR3 coding sequence is TGCAGCGGAACGGACAGGGCTAGGGAGACCCAGTACTTC. Its translation is CSGTDRARETQYF.

This clonotype was detected many times. This chain uses TRBV29-1 with TRBJ2-3; D not resolved. Trimming took off 4 bases at V and 3 bases at J, with 11 bases between the two ends. The germline V gene has CDR1 SQVTM and CDR2 ANQGSEA. The CDR3 totals 13 residues. CDR3 in DNA: TGCAGCGTTGGGCCCACCGTGACAGATACGCAGTATTTT. Residues: CSVGPTVTDTQYF.

The table lists this clonotype with many counts. The chain uses TRBV11-1 and TRBJ2-5; unclear D gene. Germline loops: CDR1 SGHAT, CDR2 FQDESV (reference sequence). Trimming shortened V by 1 base and J by 5 bases, and 14 bases separated the two germline ends. CDR3 length equals 15 residues. CDR3 DNA sequence: TGTGCCAGCAGCTTAGTAGCCAACCTAGGGGAGACCCAGTACTTC. This gives the protein CASSLVANLGETQYF.

The table lists this clonotype with many counts. The chain joins TRBV2 to TRBJ1-2; 7 bases fit TRBD1. Germline-derived CDR1 and CDR2 are SNHLY and FYNNEI. The V and J ends lost 2 bases and 8 bases, in that order; junction bases with no gene match: 8. The CDR3 totals 14 residues. Here the CDR3 DNA reads TGTGCCAGCAGTGAATTGCAGGGGGTGGGCGGCTACACCTTC. It is translated as CASSELQGVGGYTF.

This sequence joins TRBV30 and TRBJ2-4, with D tentatively TRBD1 or TRBD2 (5 bases each). There are 14 residues in the CDR3. Trimming shortened V by 2 bases and J by 5 bases, and 13 bases separated the two germline ends. Germline V CDR1 and CDR2: GTSNPN, SVGIG (reference sequence). Here the CDR3 reads CAWSSSGGQNIQYF. CDR3 bases: TGTGCCTGGAGTTCGTCTGGGGGACAAAACATTCAGTACTTC.

This clonotype was seen a few times. CDR3 protein: CASMAQYF. In DNA form, the CDR3 reads TGTGCTAGTATGGCGCAGTATTTT. This chain connects TRBV12-5 to TRBJ2-3; no clear D gene. The CDR3 runs 8 residues. Trimming removed 8 bases at V and 10 bases at J, with 4 bases between. Per the germline V gene, CDR1 is LGHNT and CDR2 is FRNRAP.

This clonotype was counted ten times or more. The gene calls are TRBV29-1 and TRBJ2-2; 8 bases match TRBD2. Germline trimming cut 6 bases from V and 6 bases from J; bases unmatched to any gene: 6. This CDR3 is 13 amino acids long. Looked up from germline, CDR1 is SQVTM and CDR2 is ANQGSEA. The CDR3 bases are TGCAGCGTCGAGCGGGAGATAGCCGGGGAGCTGTTTTTT. Translating it yields CSVEREIAGELFF.

Points on this clonotype: A much larger clone lies a single base off, so this may be a read error. The gene calls are TRBV7-2 and TRBJ2-2, with no clear D. This CDR3 region has 14 residues. CDR1 and CDR2 from the germline V gene are SGHTA and FQGNSA. V dropped 6 bases and J dropped 5 bases, with 13 bases sitting between them. The CDR3 loop is CASSPQPLTGELFF. The CDR3, as DNA: TGTGCCAGCAGTCCCCAGCCACTTACCGGGGAGCTGTTTTTT.